Following are 11 T cell receptor beta chains from one sample sequenced in a study of blood T cell repertoires in COVID-19 (dated by TCRdb to the early 2020s). Receptor amplification or capture employed the immunoSEQ multiplex PCR assay. The table was pulled from immuneACCESS by TCRdb, which kept in-frame rearrangements only. Such tables lose some clones; where checked, under half of the loss comes from unresolved V genes, and the rest has no known cause. For this sample there are 200,000 to 250,000 clones; approximately 85% appear just once. The ten largest account for 9.1% of the sample. Sample: PBMCs or T cells enriched from blood (not recorded which). The receptors were sampled from a woman in her forties or fifties with acute COVID-19.

In this sample, this clone turned up a few times. The chain has TRBV15 and TRBJ1-1; no clear D. The CDR3 loop spans 15 amino acids. The germline V gene has CDR1 LNHNV and CDR2 YYDKDF (reference sequence). The V end lost 3 bases, the J end lost 4 bases, and 15 bases lay between the germline ends. The CDR3 is CATSRDYGAGTEAFF. The CDR3 nucleotides read TGTGCCACCAGCAGGGACTACGGCGCGGGCACTGAAGCTTTCTTT.

The DNA for the CDR3 is TGTGCCAGCAGCCCCCGGGACAGTAACTATGGCTACACCTTC. It translates to CASSPRDSNYGYTF. This chain connects TRBV5-4 to TRBJ1-2, with 7 bases that match TRBD1. The trim removed 4 bases at V and 1 base at J, leaving 4 bases unmatched. CDR1 is SGHNT and CDR2 is YYREEE in the germline V gene (reference sequence). There are 14 residues in the CDR3. Drawing the rest from reference TRBV5-4 and TRBJ1-2, the complete variable domain is ETGVTQSPTHLIKTRGQQVTLRCSSQSGHNTVSWYQQALGQGPQFIFQYYREEENGRGNFPPRFSGLQFPNYSSELNVNALELDDSALYLCASSPRDSNYGYTFGSGTRLTVV.

V usage is TRBV7-2 and J usage is TRBJ1-2; TRBD1 might be the D (6 bases). Between the trimmed V and J ends, which lost 6 bases and 1 base, there was a span of 12 bases. This CDR3 region has 14 residues. Germline V lookup: CDR1 SGHTA, CDR2 FQGNSA. The CDR3 region has the DNA TGTGCCAGCAGACCCGGGACACTTAACTATGGCTACACCTTC. This encodes CASRPGTLNYGYTF. The variable domain in full, completed from reference TRBV7-2 and TRBJ1-2, reads GAGVSQSPSNKVTEKGKDVELRCDPISGHTALYWYRQSLGQGLEFLIYFQGNSAPDKSGLPSDRFSAERTGGSVSTLTIQRTQQEDSAVYLCASRPGTLNYGYTFGSGTRLTVV.

The chain is built from TRBV6-5 and TRBJ2-7; perhaps TRBD1 as D (6 bases). Trimming removed 6 bases from V and 3 bases from J, with 12 bases in between. Germline-derived CDR1 and CDR2 are MNHEY and SVGAGI. The CDR3 runs to 13 residues. CDR3 nucleotide sequence: TGTGCCAGCAGACAGGGCCTTTTCTACGAGCAGTACTTC. This sequence encodes CASRQGLFYEQYF.

This clone appeared a few times. This chain uses TRBV5-4 with TRBJ2-7; 7 bases align to TRBD1. Germline CDR1 is SGHNT and CDR2 is YYREEE (reference sequence). V dropped 0 bases and J dropped 6; count of bases not matched to a gene: 6. This CDR3 spans 14 amino acids. The CDR3 region has the DNA TGTGCCAGCAGCTTGGTAGGGGGCTCGGGCGAGCAGTACTTC. This encodes CASSLVGGSGEQYF. Variable domain in full (rest from reference TRBV5-4 and TRBJ2-7): ETGVTQSPTHLIKTRGQQVTLRCSSQSGHNTVSWYQQALGQGPQFIFQYYREEENGRGNFPPRFSGLQFPNYSSELNVNALELDDSALYLCASSLVGGSGEQYFGPGTRLTVT.

This clone is a singleton in its sample. CDR3 protein: CASSQAGKETQYF. Here the CDR3 DNA reads TGTGCCAGCAGCCAAGCGGGGAAAGAGACCCAGTACTTC. The J gene is TRBJ2-5, the V gene TRBV3-1 (or the pseudogene TRBV3-2); a possible D gene is TRBD2 (5 bases). The germline V and J ends were trimmed by 1 base and 3 bases, with 6 bases remaining between them. The CDR3 runs 13 residues. Germline CDR1 reads LGHDT; CDR2 reads YNNKEL (reference sequence).

The CDR3 spells CASRVTGGGHEQYF. In DNA, the CDR3 is TGTGCCAGCAGAGTCACAGGGGGCGGACACGAGCAGTACTTC. V gene TRBV6-6 combines with J gene TRBJ2-7; TRBD1 agrees at 9 bases. This CDR3 spans 14 amino acids. From germline, CDR1 is MNHNY and CDR2 SVGAGI (reference sequence). Losses at the gene ends were 6 bases for V and 5 bases for J; bases not matched to a gene: 8.

The chain couples TRBV5-8 to TRBJ1-4, with D unresolved. CDR3 length: 15 amino acids. Per germline, CDR1 SGHTS and CDR2 YDEGEE. The V end lost 0 bases, the J end lost 8 bases, and 14 bases lay between the germline ends. The CDR3 protein is CASSLGSGAREKLFF. The DNA for the CDR3 is TGTGCCAGCAGCTTGGGATCAGGCGCCAGAGAAAAACTGTTTTTT.

This chain uses TRBV6-5 with TRBJ2-6, with D unclear. The CDR3 extends over 13 amino acids. Between the trimmed V and J ends, which lost 6 bases and 3 bases, there was a span of 6 bases. Germline lookup yields CDR1 MNHEY and CDR2 SVGAGI. The CDR3 DNA follows: TGTGCCAGCAGCCCGGGTGGGGCCAACGTCCTGACTTTC. It encodes CASSPGGANVLTF.

This rearrangement joins TRBV6-2 or TRBV6-3 to TRBJ1-2; D uncertain. Germline-derived CDR1 and CDR2 are MNHEY and SVGEGT. The CDR3 contains 13 residues. V shed 0 bases and J shed 5 bases, with 7 bases lying between them. The CDR3 protein is CASSYSRVYGYTF. The CDR3 region has the DNA TGTGCCAGCAGTTACTCTCGGGTATATGGCTACACCTTC.

This chain joins TRBV12-5 and TRBJ2-1; TRBD1 agrees at 10 bases. The CDR3 covers 15 residues. Germline V gives CDR1 LGHNT, CDR2 FRNRAP. The ends lost 4 bases at V and 6 bases at J; junction bases unmatched: 6. The CDR3 nucleotides are TGTGCTAGTGGTTCGGGACAGGGGAAGGTCAATGAGCAGTTCTTC. This codes for CASGSGQGKVNEQFF.